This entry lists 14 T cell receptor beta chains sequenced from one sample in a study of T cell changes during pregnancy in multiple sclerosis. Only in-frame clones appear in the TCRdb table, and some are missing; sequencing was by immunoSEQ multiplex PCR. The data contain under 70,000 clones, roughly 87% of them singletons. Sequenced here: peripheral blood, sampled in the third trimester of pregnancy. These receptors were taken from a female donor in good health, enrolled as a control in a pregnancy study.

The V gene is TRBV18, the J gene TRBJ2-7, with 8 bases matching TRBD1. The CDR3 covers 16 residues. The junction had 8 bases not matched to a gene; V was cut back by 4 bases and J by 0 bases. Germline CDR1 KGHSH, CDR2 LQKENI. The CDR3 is CASSLPGGRSSYEQYF. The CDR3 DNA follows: TGTGCCAGCTCACTCCCAGGGGGCCGGAGCTCCTACGAGCAGTACTTC.

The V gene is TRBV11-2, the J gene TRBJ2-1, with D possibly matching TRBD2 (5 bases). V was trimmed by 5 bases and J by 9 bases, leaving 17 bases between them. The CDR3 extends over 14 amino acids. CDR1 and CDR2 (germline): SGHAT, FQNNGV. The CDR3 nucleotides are TGTGCCAGCAGCCTCCCGACGGGTAGCGCTGAGCAGTTCTTC. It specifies CASSLPTGSAEQFF.

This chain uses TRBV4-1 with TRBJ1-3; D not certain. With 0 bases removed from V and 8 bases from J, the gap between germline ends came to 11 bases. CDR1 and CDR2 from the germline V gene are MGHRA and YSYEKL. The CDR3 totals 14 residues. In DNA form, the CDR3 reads TGCGCCAGCAGCCAAGATCCGGGGAGGGACACCATATATTTT. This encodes CASSQDPGRDTIYF.

CDR3 DNA: TGTGCCAGCAGTGTCCATCAGGGTCTGGGTATGAACACTGAAGCTTTCTTT. This codes for CASSVHQGLGMNTEAFF. The chain links TRBV6-1 to TRBJ1-1; a weak D match, TRBD1 (5 bases). Trimming removed 4 bases at V and 0 bases at J, with 18 bases between. Germline lookup yields CDR1 MNHNS and CDR2 SASEGT. The CDR3 loop spans 17 amino acids.

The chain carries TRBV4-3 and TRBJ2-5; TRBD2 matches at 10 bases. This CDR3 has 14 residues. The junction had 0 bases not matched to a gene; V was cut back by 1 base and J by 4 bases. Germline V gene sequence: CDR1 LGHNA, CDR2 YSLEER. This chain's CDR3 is CASSQGTSGETQYF. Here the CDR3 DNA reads TGCGCCAGCAGCCAAGGGACTAGCGGAGAGACCCAGTACTTC.

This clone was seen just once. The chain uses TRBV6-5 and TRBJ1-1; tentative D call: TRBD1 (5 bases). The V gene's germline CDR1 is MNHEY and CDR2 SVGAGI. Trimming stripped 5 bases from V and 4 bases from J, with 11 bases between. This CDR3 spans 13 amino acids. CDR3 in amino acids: CASSTLGGTEAFF. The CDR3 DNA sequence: TGTGCCAGCAGTACGCTGGGGGGCACTGAAGCTTTCTTT.

The CDR3 DNA reads TGTGCCAGCTCAGGAACCTCCTACGAGCAGTACTTC. It codes for CASSGTSYEQYF. The V and J genes are TRBV7-9 and TRBJ2-7, with D unclear. Trimming removed 8 bases at V and 0 bases at J, with 8 bases between. From germline, CDR1 is SEHNR and CDR2 FQNEAQ (reference sequence). The CDR3 runs to 12 residues.

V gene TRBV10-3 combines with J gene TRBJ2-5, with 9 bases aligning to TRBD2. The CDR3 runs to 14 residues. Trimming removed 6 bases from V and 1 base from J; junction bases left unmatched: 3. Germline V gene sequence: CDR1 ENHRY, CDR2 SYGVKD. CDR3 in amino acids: CAISDSGGQETQYF. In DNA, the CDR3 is TGTGCCATCAGCGATAGCGGGGGCCAAGAGACCCAGTACTTC.

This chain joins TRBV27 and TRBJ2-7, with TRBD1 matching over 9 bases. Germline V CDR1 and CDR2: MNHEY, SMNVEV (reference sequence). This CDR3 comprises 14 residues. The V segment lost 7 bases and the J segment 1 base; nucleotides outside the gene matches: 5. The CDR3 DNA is TGTGCCAGCAACCCCGGGACAGGGTCCTACGAGCAGTACTTC. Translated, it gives CASNPGTGSYEQYF.

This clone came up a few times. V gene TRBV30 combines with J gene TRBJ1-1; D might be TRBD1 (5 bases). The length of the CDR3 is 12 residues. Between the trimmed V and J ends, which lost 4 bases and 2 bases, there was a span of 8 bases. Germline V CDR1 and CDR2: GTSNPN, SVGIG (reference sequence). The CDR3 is CAWNRGNTEAFF. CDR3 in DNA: TGTGCCTGGAATAGGGGTAACACTGAAGCTTTCTTT.

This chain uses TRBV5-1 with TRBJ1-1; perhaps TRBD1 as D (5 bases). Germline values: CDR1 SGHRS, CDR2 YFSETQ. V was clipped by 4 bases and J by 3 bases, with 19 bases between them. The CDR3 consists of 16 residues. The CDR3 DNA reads TGCGCCAGCAGCCTCTGGGGTCAAGGAGGGGACACTGAAGCTTTCTTT. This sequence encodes CASSLWGQGGDTEAFF.

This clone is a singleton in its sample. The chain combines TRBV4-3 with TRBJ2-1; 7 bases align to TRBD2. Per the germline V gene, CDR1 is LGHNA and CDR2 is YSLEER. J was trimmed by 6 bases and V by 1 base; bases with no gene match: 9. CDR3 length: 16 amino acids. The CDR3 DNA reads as TGCGCCAGCAGCCAAGTAGGTGGGGGGGGTTCCAATGAGCAGTTCTTC. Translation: CASSQVGGGGSNEQFF.

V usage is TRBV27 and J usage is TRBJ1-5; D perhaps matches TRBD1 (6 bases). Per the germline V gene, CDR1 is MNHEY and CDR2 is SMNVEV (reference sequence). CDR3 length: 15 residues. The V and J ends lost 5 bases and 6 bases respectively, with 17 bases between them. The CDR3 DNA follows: TGTGCCAGCAGTCCCCTCGGGGGGGCGGGTCAGCCCCAGCATTTT. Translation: CASSPLGGAGQPQHF.

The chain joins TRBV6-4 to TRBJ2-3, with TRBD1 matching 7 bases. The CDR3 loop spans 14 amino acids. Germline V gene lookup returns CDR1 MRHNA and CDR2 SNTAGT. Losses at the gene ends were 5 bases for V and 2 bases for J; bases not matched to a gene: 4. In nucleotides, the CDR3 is TGTGCCAGCAGTCCAGGGACAGACACAGATACGCAGTATTTT. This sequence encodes CASSPGTDTDTQYF.